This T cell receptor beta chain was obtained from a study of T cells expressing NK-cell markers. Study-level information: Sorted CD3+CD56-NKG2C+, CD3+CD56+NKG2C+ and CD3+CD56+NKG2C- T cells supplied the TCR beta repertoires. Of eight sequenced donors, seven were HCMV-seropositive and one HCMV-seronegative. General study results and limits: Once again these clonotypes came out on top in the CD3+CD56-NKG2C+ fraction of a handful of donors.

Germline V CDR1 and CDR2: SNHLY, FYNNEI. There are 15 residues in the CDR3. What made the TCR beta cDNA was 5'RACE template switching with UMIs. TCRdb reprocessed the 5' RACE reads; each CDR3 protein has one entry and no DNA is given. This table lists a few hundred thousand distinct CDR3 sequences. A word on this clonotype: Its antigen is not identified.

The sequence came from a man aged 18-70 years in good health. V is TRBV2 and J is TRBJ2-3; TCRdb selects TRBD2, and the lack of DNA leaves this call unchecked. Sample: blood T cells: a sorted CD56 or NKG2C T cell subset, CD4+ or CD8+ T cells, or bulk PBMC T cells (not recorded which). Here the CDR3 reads CASRGLAGGTDTQYF.